This T cell receptor (beta chain) stems from a study of OX40 agonist ivuxolimab in advanced cancers. In terms of the full investigation: The costimulatory receptor OX40 (CD134) was targeted by ivuxolimab, a fully human IgG2 agonistic monoclonal antibody. Of the 50 to 55 patients in dose escalation, some 19 had hepatocellular carcinoma, roughly 15 had melanoma, 9 had renal cell carcinoma and 9 had head and neck cancer. The point of sequencing TCRbeta in the periphery was to test whether ivuxolimab changed TCR sequence diversity and drove clonal T-cell expansion. In the dose-escalation cohort, more than 75% of patients were male, and the mean age was around 60 years, with a range of roughly 23 to 85. Intravenous ivuxolimab was administered to patients every 2 weeks at six dose levels: 0.01, 0.1, 0.3, 1.5, 3 and 10 mg/kg. Patients were allowed to have had prior anti-PD-1, anti-PD-L1 or anti-CTLA-4 therapy, and roughly two fifths of the dose-escalation patients had been treated with checkpoint inhibitors. The monotherapy dose-escalation portion (N of about 50 patients) of the phase I ivuxolimab trial is reported in the paper. Partial responses were achieved by three dose-escalation patients, of whom one had hepatocellular carcinoma and two had cutaneous melanoma.

Patients with autoimmune disease history or receiving systemic immunosuppression were excluded from the trial. In every dose cohort, peripheral blood was drawn for TCR sequencing at baseline, cycle 4 day 1, and cycle 7 day 1. Samples came from an open-label, multicenter, first-in-human phase I dose-escalation trial of ivuxolimab. Adults with locally advanced or metastatic head and neck squamous cell, hepatocellular, melanoma or renal cell carcinoma were enrolled in the trial. Before TCR sequencing, CD4+ and CD8+ T cells were separately sorted from peripheral blood. Genomic DNA was isolated from the sorted cells so that the TCRbeta CDR3 region could be sequenced. TCRbeta CDR3 regions were sequenced using the immunoSEQ Assay. This immuneACCESS table, as held by TCRdb, lists in-frame sequences with V and J called but not all clones. Of the missing ones, under half trace to an unresolved V gene in checked studies; the others have no known cause. The sample records fewer than 40,000 clones, approximately 81% of which are singletons. The ten largest make up approximately 1.4% of the sample.

As to this clone: The clone's antigen remains unknown. Within one base of it there is no much larger clone, and no base qualities were kept.

Results and caveats for the whole study, not just this receptor: Low levels of normalized T-cell clonal expansion were also seen in some patients who did not respond. Partial responders in the 0.1-3.0 mg/kg groups had among the lowest normalized peripheral clonal expansion, especially among CD8+ T cells. After ivuxolimab, CD8+ T cells had more expanded clones than CD4+ T cells on average. The antigen specificity of the clonally expanded peripheral T cells was not determined. At doses from 0.1 to 3.0 mg/kg, clonal expansion was seen in both CD4+ and CD8+ blood T cells between baseline and week 6.

The CDR3, from cysteine to phenylalanine, totals 15 residues. CDR3 DNA only is kept here, 45 bases in frame from base 1. The germline V gene encodes CDR1 MNHEY and CDR2 SVGAGI. V loses 4 bases, J loses 1 base, and the germline ends lie 13 bases apart. The TCR was taken from an adult with an advanced solid tumor such as melanoma, head and neck, liver or kidney cancer. Rearrangement joined TRBV6-5 to TRBJ1-2; no D segment can be confidently identified. The sample consisted of CD4+ or CD8+ T cells sorted from blood, taken in a trial of the OX40 agonist ivuxolimab. The DNA sequence is as follows: TGTGCCAGCAGTTCGTGGTCTTCAAATAACTATGGCTACACCTTC. Its translation reads: CASSSWSSNNYGYTF.